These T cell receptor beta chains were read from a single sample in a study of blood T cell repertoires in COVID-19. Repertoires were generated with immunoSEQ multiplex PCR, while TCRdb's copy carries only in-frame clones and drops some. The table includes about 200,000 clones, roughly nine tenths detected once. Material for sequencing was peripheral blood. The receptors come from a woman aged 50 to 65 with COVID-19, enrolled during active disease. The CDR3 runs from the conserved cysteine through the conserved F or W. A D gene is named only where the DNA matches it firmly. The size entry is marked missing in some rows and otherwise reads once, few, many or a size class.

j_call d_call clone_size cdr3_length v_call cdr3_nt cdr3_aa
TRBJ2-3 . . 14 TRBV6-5 TGTGCAGGGGGTCGGGGAATCGCCTCAGATACGCAGTATTTT CAGGRGIASDTQYF
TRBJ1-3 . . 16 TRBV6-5 TGTGCCAGCAGTTACGGGGAGGGGATCGTTGGAAACACCATATATTTT CASSYGEGIVGNTIYF
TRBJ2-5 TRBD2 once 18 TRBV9 TGTGCCAGCAGCCTTCGGATTAGCGGGGACACCTTCCAAGAGACCCAGTACTTC CASSLRISGDTFQETQYF
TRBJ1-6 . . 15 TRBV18 TGTGCCAGCTCACCCGAACAGGCGCGGGGTTCACCCCTCCACTTT CASSPEQARGSPLHF
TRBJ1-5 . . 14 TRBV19 TGTGCCAGTAGTATACAGGGTGAAGGGCAGCCCCAGCATTTT CASSIQGEGQPQHF
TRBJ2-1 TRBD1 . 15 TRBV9 TGTGCCAGCAGCGTAGAGGGACAGGGGGGCGGTGAGCAGTTCTTC CASSVEGQGGGEQFF
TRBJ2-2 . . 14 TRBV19 TGTGCCAGTAGTTATAGACAGTACACCGGGGAGCTGTTTTTT CASSYRQYTGELFF
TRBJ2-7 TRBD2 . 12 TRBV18 TGTGCCAGCTCACCGGGGACTAGCGAGCAGTACTTC CASSPGTSEQYF
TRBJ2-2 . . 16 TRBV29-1 TGCAGCGTCTCCCCCAGGGGCTCCCTTCTCGCCGGGGAGCTGTTTTTT CSVSPRGSLLAGELFF
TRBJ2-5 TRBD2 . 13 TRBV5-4 TGTGCCAGCAGCTTCGGGGGGCAAGAGACCCAGTACTTC CASSFGGQETQYF
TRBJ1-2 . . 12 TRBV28 TGTGCCACCCTCTACAGGGTAGGTGGCTACACCTTC CATLYRVGGYTF
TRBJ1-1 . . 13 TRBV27 TGTGCCACCTCGGTGGCGGCGAACACTGAAGCTTTCTTT CATSVAANTEAFF
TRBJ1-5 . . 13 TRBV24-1 TGTGCCACCAGCATCCACAGGGATCAGCCCCAGCATTTT CATSIHRDQPQHF
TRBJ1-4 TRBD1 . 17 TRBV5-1 TGCGCCAGCAGTCAGGAGGGGACAGGAGCCTATAATGAAAAACTGTTTTTT CASSQEGTGAYNEKLFF
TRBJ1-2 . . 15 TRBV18 TGTGCCAGCTCCCCCTTCGATAGGGGCATAGAGGGCTACACCTTC CASSPFDRGIEGYTF
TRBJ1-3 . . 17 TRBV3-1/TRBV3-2 TGTGCCAGCAGCCAAGGGCCCTCGGGTTTTTCTGGAAACACCATATATTTT CASSQGPSGFSGNTIYF
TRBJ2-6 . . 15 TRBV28 TGTGCCAGCAGTTTCGGGAGCTCTGGGGCCAACGTCCTGACTTTC CASSFGSSGANVLTF
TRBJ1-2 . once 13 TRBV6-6 TGTGCCAGCAGTTCCGACAGGTTAAAGGGCTACACCTTC CASSSDRLKGYTF
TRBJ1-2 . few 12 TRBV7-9 TGTGCCAGCAGCTCGCACAGGGATGGCTACACCTTC CASSSHRDGYTF
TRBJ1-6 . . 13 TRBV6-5 TGTGCCAGCAGTAGAACAGGGAATTCACCCCTCCACTTT CASSRTGNSPLHF
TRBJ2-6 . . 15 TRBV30 TGTGCCTCATCCTTGGACAGCCCCGGGGCCAACGTCCTGACTTTC CASSLDSPGANVLTF
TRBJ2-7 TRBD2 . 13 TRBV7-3 TGTGCCAGCAGCTTAACCGGGACTAGCTATATGTACTTC CASSLTGTSYMYF
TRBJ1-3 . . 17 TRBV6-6 TGTGCCAGCAGTCCCCGACAGGTTTCTGGCTCTGGAAACACCATATATTTT CASSPRQVSGSGNTIYF
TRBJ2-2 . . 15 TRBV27 TGTGCCAGCAGTTTATCCCAGGGTATCACCGGGGAGCTGTTTTTT CASSLSQGITGELFF
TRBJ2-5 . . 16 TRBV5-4 TGTGCCAGCAGCTTGCCTCCTGGGGGGAGACAAGAGACCCAGTACTTC CASSLPPGGRQETQYF
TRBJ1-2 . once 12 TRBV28 TGTGCCAGCAGTTTGGGACATTATGGCTACACCTTC CASSLGHYGYTF
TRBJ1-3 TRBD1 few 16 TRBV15 TGTGCCACCAGCAGAGATCCACAGGGGACTGGAAACACCATATATTTT CATSRDPQGTGNTIYF
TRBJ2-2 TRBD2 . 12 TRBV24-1 TGTGCCACGAGCGGGGGAACCGGGGAGCTGTTTTTT CATSGGTGELFF
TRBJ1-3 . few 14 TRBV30 TGTGCCTGGAGTGAGGGAGGGAGAGGAAACACCATATATTTT CAWSEGGRGNTIYF
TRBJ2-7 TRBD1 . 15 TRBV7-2 TGTGCCAGCAGCCCCACCCGGGACAGGGTTCACGAGCAGTACTTC CASSPTRDRVHEQYF
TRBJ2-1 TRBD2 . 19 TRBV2 TGTGCCAGCACTGGGGGACTAGCGGGGGGACCGAGCTCCTACAATGAGCAGTTCTTC CASTGGLAGGPSSYNEQFF
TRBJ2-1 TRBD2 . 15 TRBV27 TGTGCCAGCAGCCCCGGGACTAGCGGGGGGGCGGAGCAGTTCTTC CASSPGTSGGAEQFF